These 25 T cell receptor beta chains originate from one sample sequenced in a study of PD-L1 blockade in urothelial cancer. Produced via immunoSEQ multiplex PCR; TCRdb's table is partial and in-frame only. The sample includes fewer than 2,500 clones, 37% seen only once; the top ten take more than 15%. The sample consisted of tumor tissue, taken before atezolizumab (anti-PD-L1) treatment. These receptors all come from a man between 60 and 75 years old with urothelial cancer.

The chain links TRBV9 to TRBJ1-3; D unresolved. This CDR3 is 13 amino acids long. Germline loops: CDR1 SGDLS, CDR2 YYNGEE. V lost 7 bases and J lost 0, with 8 bases in between. The CDR3 nucleotides are TGTGCCAGCCACTCCGGCTCTGGAAACACCATATATTTT. It codes for CASHSGSGNTIYF.

The CDR3 loop is CASKSSKEAPNTGELFF. The CDR3 nucleotides read TGTGCCAGCAAATCCTCGAAGGAGGCCCCGAACACCGGGGAGCTGTTTTTT. V and J are TRBV28 and TRBJ2-2; a weak D match, TRBD2 (5 bases). V lost 7 bases, J lost 0 bases, and 18 bases lay in between. This CDR3 has 17 amino acids. Per the germline V gene, CDR1 is MDHEN and CDR2 is SYDVKM.

This rearrangement joins TRBV6-8 to TRBJ2-7; tentative D call: TRBD1 (5 bases). The V end lost 4 bases, the J end lost 6 bases, and 13 bases lay between the germline ends. The CDR3 sequence is 13 residues long. CDR1 is MNHGY and CDR2 is SAAAGT in the germline V gene. CDR3: CASSSIGASEQYF. The DNA of the CDR3 is TGTGCCAGCAGTTCCATTGGGGCGTCCGAGCAGTACTTC.

CDR3 in DNA: TGTGCCAGTAGCCAACCTGGGGGACTCTCAGCCAAAAACATTCAGTACTTC. Translating it yields CASSQPGGLSAKNIQYF. This chain links TRBV19 with TRBJ2-4, with D possibly matching TRBD2 (6 bases). Trimming stripped 6 bases from V and 0 bases from J, with 18 bases between. The CDR3 has 17 residues. Germline V gene data show CDR1 as LNHDA and CDR2 as SQIVND (reference sequence).

This clone is classed as medium-sized. This rearrangement joins TRBV6-8 to TRBJ2-3; 11 bases are a match to TRBD2. This CDR3 comprises 16 residues. V trimming: 5 bases; J trimming: 5 bases; junction bases outside the gene matches: 9. Per germline, CDR1 MNHGY and CDR2 SAAAGT. Here the CDR3 DNA reads TGTGCCAGCAGTCCCACTAGCGGGAGTTTGATAGATACGCAGTATTTT. This sequence encodes CASSPTSGSLIDTQYF.

This chain joins TRBV6-8 and TRBJ1-2; perhaps TRBD1 as D (5 bases). Germline CDR1 reads MNHGY; CDR2 reads SAAAGT. Trimming removed 5 bases from V and 6 bases from J, with 16 bases in between. The CDR3 extends over 14 amino acids. The DNA of the CDR3 is TGTGCCAGCAGTCCCACGGAGAGGGGTCATGGCTACACCTTC. The encoded protein is CASSPTERGHGYTF.

This clone has just a few counts. This chain uses TRBV19 with TRBJ2-1; 12 nucleotides line up with TRBD2. After removal of 5 bases from V and 9 bases from J, the junction contained 14 bases not matched to a gene. CDR1 and CDR2 (germline): LNHDA, SQIVND (reference sequence). The CDR3 totals 17 residues. The CDR3 loop reads CASSPGPPSGGAFEQFF. The CDR3 region has the DNA TGTGCCAGTAGTCCCGGTCCCCCTAGCGGGGGGGCGTTTGAGCAGTTCTTC.

Within the sample, this clone is hyperexpanded. The rearrangement links TRBV6-8 to TRBJ2-1, with 10 nucleotides matching TRBD2. The V gene's germline CDR1 is MNHGY and CDR2 SAAAGT. The CDR3 consists of 15 residues. Trimming removed 2 bases from V and 10 bases from J; junction bases left unmatched: 8. The CDR3 here is CASSYPTSGAGEQFF. The CDR3 nucleotides read TGTGCCAGCAGTTACCCTACTAGCGGGGCGGGGGAGCAGTTCTTC.

This clone occurred once. The genes are TRBV30 and TRBJ2-1, with a weak D call TRBD2 (6 bases). Germline lookup yields CDR1 GTSNPN and CDR2 SVGIG (reference sequence). The CDR3 loop spans 15 amino acids. V was clipped by 1 base and J by 5 bases, with 15 bases between them. The CDR3 loop is CAWSGSVGSNNEQFF. The CDR3 bases are TGTGCCTGGAGTGGGTCGGTCGGGAGTAACAATGAGCAGTTCTTC.

This chain connects TRBV28 to TRBJ2-7, with 9 bases fitting TRBD1. CDR1 is MDHEN, CDR2 SYDVKM, per germline. The CDR3 runs 14 residues. V lost 6 bases to trimming and J lost 6 bases; unmatched junction nucleotides: 9. The CDR3 region is CASSSGQGLGEQYF. The CDR3 nucleotides read TGTGCCAGCAGCTCCGGACAGGGGCTCGGCGAGCAGTACTTC.

This chain uses TRBV30 with TRBJ2-7; TRBD1 matches 8 bases. The CDR3 loop spans 14 amino acids. V gave up 2 bases and J gave up 6 bases; unmatched junction bases: 9. Per the germline V gene, CDR1 is GTSNPN and CDR2 is SVGIG (reference sequence). The CDR3, as DNA: TGTGCCTGGAGTACGAGACAGGGGCTGATCGAGCAGTACTTC. Amino acids: CAWSTRQGLIEQYF.

The chain has TRBV28 and TRBJ2-5, with D perhaps being TRBD1 or TRBD2 (7 bases each). Germline lookup yields CDR1 MDHEN and CDR2 SYDVKM. The CDR3 spans 16 residues. V shed 7 bases and J shed 4 bases, with 22 bases lying between them. Written as DNA, the CDR3 is TGTGCCAGCACCTCTCGGGCCAGGGGGGGACGAGAGACCCAGTACTTC. As protein: CASTSRARGGRETQYF.

This clone was seen only a few times. The rearrangement joins TRBV12-5 to TRBJ1-2; no clear D. The CDR3 length is 12 residues. Germline V gene data show CDR1 as LGHNT and CDR2 as FRNRAP. V was shortened by 4 bases and J by 8 bases, with 11 bases between the two germline ends. The CDR3 coding sequence is TGTGCTAGTGGTTCCCCGCCTGGGGGCTACACCTTC. It encodes CASGSPPGGYTF.

The V and J genes are TRBV28 and TRBJ2-3; 14 bases are shared with TRBD2. Unmatched junction bases numbered 5, after V lost 2 bases and J lost 4 bases. This CDR3 region has 17 residues. Germline CDR1 and CDR2: MDHEN and SYDVKM. CDR3 loop: CASSLGTSGSLADTQYF. The CDR3 coding sequence is TGTGCCAGCAGTTTAGGGACTAGCGGGAGCTTGGCAGATACGCAGTATTTT.

This clone was counted between two and nine times. The chain combines TRBV19 with TRBJ1-2; maybe TRBD1 (5 bases). The germline CDR1 and CDR2 sequences are LNHDA and SQIVND (reference sequence). CDR3 length equals 15 residues. Trimming removed 3 bases from V and 0 bases from J, with 11 bases in between. The DNA for the CDR3 is TGTGCCAGTAGTATCACACAAGGGGCTAACTATGGCTACACCTTC. This encodes CASSITQGANYGYTF.

This chain links TRBV5-1 with TRBJ2-7, with TRBD2 matching over 8 bases. J was trimmed by 5 bases and V by 2 bases; bases with no gene match: 6. The CDR3 extends over 14 amino acids. Germline assignment: CDR1 SGHRS and CDR2 YFSETQ. The CDR3 loop is CASSLSGSGHEQYF. The DNA of the CDR3 is TGCGCCAGCAGCTTAAGCGGGAGTGGGCACGAGCAGTACTTC.

This clone showed up just a few times. The chain is built from TRBV1 and TRBJ1-1; TRBD1 is the table's D call, not checked against the DNA. TRBV1 is classified as a pseudogene. The length of the CDR3 is 14 residues. In DNA, the CDR3 is TGCGCCAGCAGCCAAGAGGACAGGTCCACTGAAGCTTTCTTT. This gives the protein CASSQEDRSTEAFF.

This clone has only a few counts. The chain couples TRBV6-8 to TRBJ2-7; 8 bases line up with TRBD1. The J segment lost 7 bases and the V segment lost 2 bases, leaving 7 bases of the junction unmatched. The CDR3 has 14 amino acids. Germline CDR1 and CDR2: MNHGY and SAAAGT. The chain's CDR3 is CASSYDPRGREQYF. In nucleotides, the CDR3 is TGTGCCAGCAGTTACGACCCCAGGGGGCGGGAGCAGTACTTC.

The chain is built from TRBV5-1 and TRBJ1-1; no reliable D call. Deletions cut 1 base from V and 8 bases from J, with 15 bases between. The CDR3 runs 14 residues. CDR1 is SGHRS and CDR2 is YFSETQ in the germline V gene. The CDR3 loop is CASSLLDGAAEAFF. The CDR3 DNA is TGCGCCAGCAGCTTGCTTGATGGAGCTGCCGAAGCTTTCTTT.

V usage is TRBV18 and J usage is TRBJ2-7, with a tentative D call TRBD2 (6 bases). Germline V gene lookup returns CDR1 KGHSH and CDR2 LQKENI. The germline V and J ends were trimmed by 2 bases and 3 bases, with 11 bases remaining between them. CDR3 size: 14 residues. This chain's CDR3 is CASSPSAGFYEQYF. As DNA, the CDR3 is TGTGCCAGCTCACCAAGTGCGGGGTTCTACGAGCAGTACTTC.

This chain uses TRBV25-1 with TRBJ2-1; D may be TRBD1 (5 bases). Germline CDR1 is MGHDK and CDR2 is SYGVNS. This CDR3 region has 15 residues. V gave up 0 bases and J gave up 6 bases, with 12 bases separating them. DNA for the CDR3: TGTGCCAGCAGTGAATATACCAGGGCAGGCAATGAGCAGTTCTTC. Protein sequence: CASSEYTRAGNEQFF.

The chain is built from TRBV19 and TRBJ2-7, with 15 bases identical to TRBD2. V gave up 8 bases and J gave up 2 bases; unmatched junction bases: 7. CDR3 size: 16 residues. Germline lookup yields CDR1 LNHDA and CDR2 SQIVND (reference sequence). The chain's CDR3 is CASGTSGRMGAYEQYF. DNA for the CDR3: TGTGCCAGTGGGACTAGCGGGAGGATGGGAGCCTACGAGCAGTACTTC. The full variable domain, its missing parts supplied by reference TRBV19 and TRBJ2-7, is DGGITQSPKYLFRKEGQNVTLSCEQNLNHDAMYWYRQDPGQGLRLIYYSQIVNDFQKGDIAEGYSVSREKKESFPLTVTSAQKNPTAFYLCASGTSGRMGAYEQYFGPGTRLTVT.

The J gene is TRBJ1-2, the V gene TRBV11-3, with 11 bases aligning to TRBD1. Germline V CDR1 and CDR2: SGHNT, YENEEA. J was trimmed by 4 bases and V by 5 bases; bases with no gene match: 9. This CDR3 is 16 amino acids long. CDR3 in amino acids: CASSPTDRGHLYGYTF. CDR3 in DNA: TGTGCCAGCAGCCCGACGGACAGGGGGCATCTCTATGGCTACACCTTC.

The rearrangement uses TRBV28 and TRBJ2-7; TRBD1 agrees at 8 bases. From germline, CDR1 is MDHEN and CDR2 SYDVKM. CDR3 size: 14 residues. V dropped 6 bases and J dropped 0; count of bases not matched to a gene: 4. DNA for the CDR3: TGTGCCAGCAGACGACAGGGGAGCTCCTACGAGCAGTACTTC. Protein sequence: CASRRQGSSYEQYF.

The chain joins TRBV19 to TRBJ1-1, with 8 bases identical to TRBD1. J lost 4 bases, V lost 6 bases, and 7 bases had no gene match. This CDR3 has 14 amino acids. Germline CDR1 and CDR2: LNHDA and SQIVND (reference sequence). This CDR3 is CASSLGQGATEAFF. The CDR3 DNA reads as TGTGCCAGTAGCCTGGGGCAGGGGGCCACTGAAGCTTTCTTT.